These 23 T cell receptor beta chains came from one sample sequenced in a study of blood T cells in healthy people across ages. For the second PCR, which ran for roughly 7 to 11 cycles, a sample-barcoded 5' primer and a J-beta primer mix were used. TCRdb processed the 5' RACE reads anew with MiXCR; each CDR3 protein has one entry. The repertoire holds more than 800,000 distinct CDR3 sequences, with 29% as singletons. The sample taken for sequencing was blood. These receptor sequences come from a woman of 80 years or more in good health.

The table lists this clonotype with many counts. The J gene is TRBJ2-1, the V gene TRBV7-9, with 7 bases aligning to TRBD2. V lost 5 bases, J lost 7 bases, and 11 bases stayed unmatched. Germline assignment: CDR1 SEHNR and CDR2 FQNEAQ (reference sequence). The CDR3 covers 15 residues. CDR3 sequence reads: CASSLDLGGGNEQFF. CDR3 DNA sequence: TGTGCCAGCAGCCTAGACTTGGGGGGGGGAAATGAGCAGTTCTTC.

Concerning this clonotype: A much larger clone lies a single base off, so this may be a read error. V and J are TRBV20-1 and TRBJ1-2, with TRBD1 as a possible D gene (5 bases). This CDR3 spans 12 amino acids. CDR1 and CDR2 (germline): DFQATT, SNEGSKA (reference sequence). The CDR3 DNA is TGCAATGCTATGGGGGATATCGGAGGCTACACCTTC. It translates to CNAMGDIGGYTF.

There are a few counts of this clonotype. The V and J genes are TRBV6-2 or TRBV6-3 and TRBJ1-1, with D possibly matching TRBD1 (6 bases). The CDR3 has 14 residues. Germline assignment: CDR1 MNHEY and CDR2 SVGEGT. V was shortened by 6 bases and J by 2 bases, with 13 bases between the two germline ends. This CDR3 reads CASRKVQGNTEAFF. CDR3 DNA sequence: TGTGCCAGCAGAAAAGTACAGGGTAACACTGAAGCTTTCTTT.

This clonotype was recorded at least ten times. The chain uses TRBV6-5 and TRBJ1-6; D unresolved. Germline V gene lookup returns CDR1 MNHEY and CDR2 SVGAGI. This CDR3 has 13 residues. V was clipped by 7 bases and J by 7 bases, with 11 bases between them. CDR3 bases: TGTGCCAGCACCGTGGTCGGAAATTCACCCCTCCACTTT. Translating it yields CASTVVGNSPLHF.

This clonotype has ten or more counts. J is TRBJ1-1 and V is TRBV7-2, with D unclear. Trimming removed 5 bases at V and 3 bases at J, with 10 bases between. The CDR3 extends over 13 amino acids. Germline CDR1 is SGHTA and CDR2 is FQGNSA. The CDR3 protein is CASSPHRDTEAFF. As DNA, the CDR3 is TGTGCCAGCAGCCCACACAGAGACACTGAAGCTTTCTTT. Supplemented by reference TRBV7-2 and TRBJ1-1, the full variable domain reads GAGVSQSPSNKVTEKGKDVELRCDPISGHTALYWYRQSLGQGLEFLIYFQGNSAPDKSGLPSDRFSAERTGGSVSTLTIQRTQQEDSAVYLCASSPHRDTEAFFGQGTRLTVV.

This clonotype appeared a few times. Given a much more abundant clone one base away, this may be a read error. The chain uses TRBV7-2 and TRBJ2-6; 7 positions match TRBD1. The CDR3 runs 16 residues. Germline CDR1 and CDR2: SGHTA and FQGNSA. CDR3 protein: CASSLRTGAGANVPTF. CDR3 bases: TGTGCCAGCAGCTTAAGGACAGGTGCTGGGGCCAACGTCCCGACTTTC.

The sample holds many counts of this clonotype. The V and J genes are TRBV24-1 and TRBJ2-5, with TRBD2 matching 7 bases. With 4 bases clipped from V and 13 bases from J, the junction kept 5 bases outside the gene matches. Germline CDR1 KGHDR, CDR2 SFDVKD. The CDR3 is 11 amino acids. The chain's CDR3 is CATSDGTMAYF. CDR3 nucleotides: TGTGCCACCAGTGACGGGACTATGGCGTACTTC.

This clonotype was seen at least ten times. The V call is TRBV27, the J call TRBJ2-7; D is perhaps TRBD2 (5 bases). V shed 4 bases and J shed 0 bases, with 10 bases lying between them. CDR3 size: 14 residues. Germline V gene lookup returns CDR1 MNHEY and CDR2 SMNVEV (reference sequence). The CDR3 sequence is CASSSEAYSYEQYF. The CDR3 DNA is TGTGCCAGCAGTTCGGAGGCCTACTCCTACGAGCAGTACTTC.

In DNA, the CDR3 is TGTGCCAGCAAAACGGACAGGGGTATCACCGGGGAGCTGTTTTTT. Translation gives CASKTDRGITGELFF. V is TRBV6-5 and J is TRBJ2-2; 9 bases are shared with TRBD1. Trimming at V came to 7 bases and at J to 4 bases, leaving 7 bases not matched to a gene. CDR1 is MNHEY, CDR2 SVGAGI, per germline. The CDR3 contains 15 residues.

The rearrangement links TRBV6-5 to TRBJ1-2, with D hard to call. Trimming took 5 bases from V and 3 from J, leaving 7 bases between them. Germline values: CDR1 MNHEY, CDR2 SVGAGI. The CDR3 covers 12 residues. The CDR3 sequence: CASSRGHYGYTF. The CDR3, as DNA: TGTGCCAGCAGTCGCGGACACTATGGCTACACCTTC.

This clonotype occurred many times. The V and J genes are TRBV7-9 and TRBJ2-6; D remains ambiguous. The CDR3 covers 19 residues. The germline gives CDR1 SEHNR, CDR2 FQNEAQ (reference sequence). Trimming left V 5 bases short and J 10 bases short, with 30 bases between. Written as DNA, the CDR3 is TGTGCCAGCAGCCCTTATAACGACGGTCTTAGGTATCTCTTAAACGTCCTGACTTTC. Translated, it gives CASSPYNDGLRYLLNVLTF.

This chain links TRBV7-2 with TRBJ2-7; 8 bases align to TRBD1. The trim removed 5 bases at V and 4 bases at J, leaving 7 bases unmatched. Germline V lookup: CDR1 SGHTA, CDR2 FQGNSA. This CDR3 has 14 residues. DNA of the CDR3: TGTGCCAGCAGCGCCGGACAGGGTCCATACGAGCAGTACTTC. Its translation is CASSAGQGPYEQYF.

This clonotype was seen repeatedly, ten times or more. V usage is TRBV3-1 and J usage is TRBJ2-1, with 9 bases aligning to TRBD2. The CDR3 spans 16 residues. The germline V gene encodes CDR1 LGHDT and CDR2 YNNKEL (reference sequence). Trimming cost V 4 bases and J 9 bases; bases outside gene matches: 13. The CDR3 bases are TGTGCCAGCAGCCCAGAAGGCGGGGGGGCTACGGTTGAGCAGTTCTTC. Its protein product is CASSPEGGGATVEQFF.

This clonotype was seen ten or more times. J is TRBJ2-7 and V is TRBV7-9; TRBD1 might be the D (6 bases). The ends were cut back, 1 base at V and 5 bases at J, with 15 bases in the middle. Germline V CDR1 and CDR2: SEHNR, FQNEAQ (reference sequence). This CDR3 contains 15 residues. The CDR3 sequence is CASSLDRVRLNEQYF. As DNA, the CDR3 is TGTGCCAGCAGCTTAGACAGGGTCCGGTTGAACGAGCAGTACTTC.

The V call is TRBV6-2 or TRBV6-3, the J call TRBJ1-5; maybe TRBD1 (5 bases). The CDR3 has 16 amino acids. The germline V and J ends were trimmed by 2 bases and 1 base, with 12 bases remaining between them. CDR1 is MNHEY, CDR2 SVGEGT, per germline. The CDR3 DNA sequence: TGTGCCAGCAGTTACGGCGGGGCTCAGAGCAATCAGCCCCAGCATTTT. This encodes CASSYGGAQSNQPQHF.

This clonotype was seen ten or more times. The CDR3 DNA sequence: TGTGCCAGCTCGGGGACAGCCCGAGAGACCCAGTACTTC. Translation gives CASSGTARETQYF. The chain is built from TRBV18 and TRBJ2-5; 7 bases fit TRBD1. CDR3 length equals 13 residues. Germline CDR1 reads KGHSH; CDR2 reads LQKENI. Losses at the gene ends were 6 bases for V and 4 bases for J; bases not matched to a gene: 5.

With respect to this clonotype: A much larger clone lies a single base off, so this may be a read error. This chain connects TRBV7-9 to TRBJ1-6; D possibly corresponds to TRBD1 (5 bases). The ends were cut back, 5 bases at V and 3 bases at J, with 17 bases in the middle. Germline values: CDR1 SEHNR, CDR2 FQNEAQ (reference sequence). The CDR3 contains 17 residues. CDR3 nucleotides: TGTGCCAGCAGCCAAGGGAGGGGAGTGGGCTATAATTCACCCCTCCACTTT. It codes for CASSQGRGVGYNSPLHF.

The CDR3 loop reads CSATGGYSNQPQHF. The DNA of the CDR3 is TGCAGTGCAACTGGAGGTTATAGCAATCAGCCCCAGCATTTT. The chain uses TRBV20-1 and TRBJ1-5; D is uncertain. The ends were cut back, 6 bases at V and 0 bases at J, with 12 bases in the middle. This CDR3 has 14 residues. CDR1 is DFQATT and CDR2 is SNEGSKA in the germline V gene (reference sequence).

Note on this clonotype: Given a much more abundant clone one base away, this may be a read error. V is TRBV7-9 and J is TRBJ1-1; D unclear. The CDR3 totals 14 residues. The germline gives CDR1 SEHNR, CDR2 FQNEAQ (reference sequence). The CDR3 sequence is CSSSDHRMNTEAFF. The CDR3 DNA sequence: TGTTCCAGCAGCGACCACCGCATGAACACTGAAGCTTTCTTT.

The table lists this clonotype with many counts. V and J are TRBV27 and TRBJ1-2; 7 nucleotides align to TRBD1. This CDR3 has 14 amino acids. Per the germline V gene, CDR1 is MNHEY and CDR2 is SMNVEV (reference sequence). Losses at the gene ends were 1 base for V and 9 bases for J; bases not matched to a gene: 8. This CDR3 is CASSLFRTGTSYTF. Here the CDR3 DNA reads TGTGCCAGCAGTTTATTCCGGACAGGAACCAGCTACACCTTC.

For this clonotype: A much larger clone lies a single base off, so this may be a read error. This chain joins TRBV7-9 and TRBJ1-4; tentatively, D is TRBD1 (6 bases). The CDR3 runs to 15 residues. Germline V gives CDR1 SEHNR, CDR2 FQNEAQ (reference sequence). Here the CDR3 reads CASSSTVDSNEKRFF. The CDR3 DNA follows: TGTGCCAGCAGCTCCACAGTGGACAGTAATGAAAAACGGTTTTTT.

This clonotype was seen a few times. Since a much larger clone is just one base distant, this may be a read error. The chain employs TRBV20-1 and TRBJ2-5; D possibly corresponds to TRBD2 (5 bases). The assigned J gene may be wrong: the sequence end matches TRBJ2-1 better. The germline gives CDR1 DFQATT, CDR2 SNEGSKA (reference sequence). The CDR3 covers 13 residues. CDR3 sequence reads: CSARSGFQETQFF. Here the CDR3 DNA reads TGCAGTGCCCGCTCGGGGTTTCAAGAGACCCAGTTCTTC.

Remarks on this clonotype: Its ends do not fully match the called genes, so a read error is possible. The rearrangement links TRBV6-2 or TRBV6-3 to TRBJ2-7, with 8 bases lining up with TRBD2. Germline assignment: CDR1 MNHEY and CDR2 SVGEGT. The CDR3 is 15 amino acids. CDR3 loop: CASSPGGVSCYEQYF. CDR3 nucleotides: TGTGCAAGCAGTCCCGGGGGGGTGAGCTGCTACGAGCAGTACTTC.